This TCR beta chain comes out of a study of radiation and T cells in renal cell carcinoma. The assay was immunoSEQ multiplex PCR, and TCRdb's table has in-frame clones only and misses some. The sample carries about 150,000 clones, roughly nine tenths recorded once. The CDR3 runs to 14 residues. Trimming pared 3 bases from V and 3 bases from J, leaving 12 bases between. Germline loops: CDR1 GTSNPN, CDR2 SVGIG (reference sequence). Time point meaning: baseline pretreatment blood. Treatment indicated: 15 Gy SBRT to primary tumor, nephrectomy 4 weeks later. The TCR was taken from a woman between 70 and 85 years old with renal cell carcinoma. This rearrangement joins TRBV30 to TRBJ2-1, with D possibly matching TRBD2 (6 bases). The specimen was blood, collected from a patient whose treatment included radiotherapy and nephrectomy. CDR3 in DNA: TGTGCCTGGAGGGGACTGGGTCACTACAATGAGCAGTTCTTC. Translating gives CAWRGLGHYNEQFF.